This paragraph reports one T cell receptor beta chain. No antigen is known for it. RNA and DNA were co-extracted from around 20-30 mg of unsorted bulk tissue. There were only treatment-naive patients, all with chronic HBV infection. V lost 3 bases, J lost 9 bases, and 11 bases lay in between. CDR1 SGHTA and CDR2 FQGNSA come from the germline V gene. The CDR3 has 13 residues. This sample is drawn from a study of tumor-infiltrating lymphocytes in primary liver carcinoma. General observations from the study: Tumor-blood pairs (like tumor-adjacent pairs) overlapped less than tumor region pairs did.

TCR beta cDNA was prepared out of 450 to 500 ng total RNA by means of a constant-region primer. Investigators got TCR beta libraries out of three nested multiplex PCR rounds, done with slightly modified ARM-PCR. TRBV1-TRBV30 forward primers paired with a C-beta reverse primer drove the first two PCR rounds, approximately 11 cycles each. MiXCR, run by TCRdb on the multiplex PCR reads, gives a single entry per CDR3 protein. The sample has about 78,000 distinct CDR3 sequences; roughly three quarters are singletons. The chain uses TRBV7-2 and TRBJ1-4; possibly TRBD1 for D (6 bases). This receptor was identified in a middle-aged man with primary liver carcinoma and hepatitis B virus infection. Sequencing input: liver tumor tissue from sampling region 4. Subset defined: tumor region T4, right-lateral pole. The CDR3 nucleotides are TGTGCCAGCAGCTTCCTACAGGGTAAAAAACTGTTTTTT. Translation gives CASSFLQGKKLFF.